This T cell receptor (beta chain) was captured by sequencing in a study of shared T cell receptors in the human thymus. Clones were sequenced by immunoSEQ multiplex PCR, and TCRdb holds only the in-frame ones, with some missing. The table records roughly 700,000 clones, approximately 90% of them present only once. The same specimen was also included in a second study, on human thymus T cells. Per that paper: Samples came from healthy Finnish infants during open corrective cardiac surgery. Thymic resections from corrective heart surgery supplied the tissue. Seemingly biased V and J gene usage marked thymic and blood repertoires. Related studies noted strongly shared thymic repertoires across unrelated people.

Sequenced material: thymocytes. This TCR was sampled from a boy under two years old with a congenital heart defect.

The CDR3, as DNA: TGTGCCAGCAGTTACAGCCTAGCGAGGAACACCGGGGAGCTGTTTTTT. Amino acid sequence: CASSYSLARNTGELFF. J is TRBJ2-2 and V is TRBV6-5; perhaps TRBD2 as D (6 bases). Trimming shortened V by 2 bases and J by 1 base, and 11 bases separated the two germline ends. The CDR3 loop spans 16 amino acids. From germline, CDR1 is MNHEY and CDR2 SVGAGI.